This T cell receptor (beta chain) was captured in a study of breast tumors, draining lymph nodes, adjacent tissues. Study-wide results and caveats: Tumor TCR diversity was below lymph nodes but above nontumor tissue. Findings are consistent with lymph node origin and intratumoral expansion of most tumor T cells.

Turning to this clonotype: Its antigen is as yet unknown. Given a much more abundant clone one base away, this may be a read error.

Axillary draining lymph nodes of breast cancer patients supplied the node samples. The CDR3 runs to 16 residues. Germline loops: CDR1 SGHNT, CDR2 YYREEE (reference sequence). Via MiXCR, TCRdb re-called the multiplex PCR reads, giving one row per CDR3 protein. The profile shows tens of thousands of distinct CDR3 sequences, approximately 29% of them singletons. This receptor was obtained from a female donor with breast cancer. Some clones in this sample may be carry-over from other donors' samples. The sample taken for sequencing was axillary lymph node tissue. The chain has TRBV5-4 and TRBJ2-1; 8 bases fit TRBD2. Written as DNA, the CDR3 is TGTGCCAGCAGCTTGGCGCCCGGGAGGGGTATCAATGAGCAGCTCTTC. Its protein is CASSLAPGRGINEQLF.